This T cell receptor beta chain was identified during a study of identical twins' blood T cells. The study's findings and limits: Each donor's most abundant TCRbeta clonotypes shared more CDR3 sequences with her twin than unrelated donors. Mainly, cloneset size products determined shared clonotypes, twins included.

On this clonotype itself: Its antigen is unknown.

One entry per CDR3 protein results from TCRdb running MiXCR on the 5' RACE reads. The table includes about 370,000 distinct CDR3 sequences, roughly 27% detected once. The germline V gene encodes CDR1 MNHNY and CDR2 SVGAGI (reference sequence). V was cut by 4 bases and J by 4 bases, with 13 bases left in between. There are 14 residues in the CDR3. The sample comprised PBMCs. This TCR derives from a woman aged 18-55 years in good health. The J gene is TRBJ1-1, the V gene TRBV6-6; no firm D call. The CDR3 loop reads CASSSPEGVTEAFF. The CDR3 nucleotides are TGTGCCAGCAGTTCCCCCGAGGGTGTCACTGAAGCTTTCTTT.